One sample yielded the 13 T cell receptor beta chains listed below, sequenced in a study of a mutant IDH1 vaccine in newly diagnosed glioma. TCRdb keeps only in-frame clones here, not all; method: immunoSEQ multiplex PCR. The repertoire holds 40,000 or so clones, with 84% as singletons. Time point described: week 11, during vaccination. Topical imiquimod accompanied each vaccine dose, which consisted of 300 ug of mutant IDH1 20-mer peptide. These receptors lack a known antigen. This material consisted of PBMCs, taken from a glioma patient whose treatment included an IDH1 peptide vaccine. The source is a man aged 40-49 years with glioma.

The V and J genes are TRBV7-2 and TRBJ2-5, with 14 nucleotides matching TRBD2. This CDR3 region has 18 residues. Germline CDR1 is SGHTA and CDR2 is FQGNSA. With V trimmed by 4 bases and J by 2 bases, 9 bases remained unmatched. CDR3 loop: CASSSTPTSGRGQETQYF. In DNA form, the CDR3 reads TGTGCCAGCAGCTCAACACCGACTAGCGGGAGGGGGCAAGAGACCCAGTACTTC.

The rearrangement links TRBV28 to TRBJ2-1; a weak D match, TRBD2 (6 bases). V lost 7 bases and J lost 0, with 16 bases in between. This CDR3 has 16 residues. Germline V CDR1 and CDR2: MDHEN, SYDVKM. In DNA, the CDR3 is TGTGCCAGCATCCACGGCGGGACTGGCTCCTACAATGAGCAGTTCTTC. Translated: CASIHGGTGSYNEQFF.

This CDR3 reads CASTQGGQTNQPQHF. For the CDR3, the DNA is TGTGCCAGCACCCAGGGGGGACAGACCAATCAGCCCCAGCATTTT. This chain uses TRBV7-2 with TRBJ1-5, with 7 bases identical to TRBD1. Germline V gives CDR1 SGHTA, CDR2 FQGNSA. The CDR3 is made up of 15 amino acids. The junction had 9 bases not matched to a gene; V was cut back by 7 bases and J by 3 bases.

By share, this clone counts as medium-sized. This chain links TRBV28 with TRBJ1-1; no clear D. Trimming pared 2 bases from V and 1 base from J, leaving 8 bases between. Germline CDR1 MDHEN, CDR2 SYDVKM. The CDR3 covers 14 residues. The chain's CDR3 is CASSLPTPNTEAFF. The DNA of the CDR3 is TGTGCCAGCAGTTTACCCACACCGAACACTGAAGCTTTCTTT.

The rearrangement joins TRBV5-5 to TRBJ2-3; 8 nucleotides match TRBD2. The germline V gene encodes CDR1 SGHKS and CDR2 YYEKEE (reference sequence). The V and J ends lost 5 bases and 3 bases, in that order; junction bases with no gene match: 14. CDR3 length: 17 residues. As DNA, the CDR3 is TGTGCCAGCAGTTACGATCCCCTAGCGGGCCGAACAGATACGCAGTATTTT. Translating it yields CASSYDPLAGRTDTQYF.

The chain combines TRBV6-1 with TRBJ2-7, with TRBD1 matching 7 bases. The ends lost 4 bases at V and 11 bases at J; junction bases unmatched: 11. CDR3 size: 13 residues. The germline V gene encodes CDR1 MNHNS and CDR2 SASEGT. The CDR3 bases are TGTGCCAGCAGTGGGGGACAGCTCCCTAAGGAGTACTTC. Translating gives CASSGGQLPKEYF.

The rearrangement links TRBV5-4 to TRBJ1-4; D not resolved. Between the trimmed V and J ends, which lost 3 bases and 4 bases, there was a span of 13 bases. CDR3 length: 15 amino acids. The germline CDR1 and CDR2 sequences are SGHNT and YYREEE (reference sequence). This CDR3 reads CASSSEGLDNEKLFF. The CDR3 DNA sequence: TGTGCCAGCAGCTCCGAAGGGCTCGATAATGAAAAACTGTTTTTT.

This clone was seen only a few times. The CDR3 here is CASSQESWSSYEQYF. Written as DNA, the CDR3 is TGCGCCAGCAGCCAAGAGTCCTGGAGCTCCTACGAGCAGTACTTC. The chain links TRBV4-1 to TRBJ2-7; no reliable D call. Germline loops: CDR1 MGHRA, CDR2 YSYEKL. The CDR3 is 15 residues long. V was cut by 0 bases and J by 0 bases, with 9 bases left in between.

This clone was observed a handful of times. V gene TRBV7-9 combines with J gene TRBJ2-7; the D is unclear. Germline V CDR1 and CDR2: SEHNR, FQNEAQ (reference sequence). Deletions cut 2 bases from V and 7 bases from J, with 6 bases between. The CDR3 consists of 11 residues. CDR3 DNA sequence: TGTGCCAGCAGCTTATTCCAAGAGCAGTACTTC. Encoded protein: CASSLFQEQYF.

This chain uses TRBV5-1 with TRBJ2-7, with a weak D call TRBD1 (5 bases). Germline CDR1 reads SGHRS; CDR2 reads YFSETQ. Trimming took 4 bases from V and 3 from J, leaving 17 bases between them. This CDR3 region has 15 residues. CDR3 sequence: CASSRRAGQRYEQYF. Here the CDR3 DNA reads TGCGCCAGCAGCCGCCGGGCAGGGCAGCGCTACGAGCAGTACTTC. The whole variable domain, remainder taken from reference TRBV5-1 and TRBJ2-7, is KAGVTQTPRYLIKTRGQQVTLSCSPISGHRSVSWYQQTPGQGLQFLFEYFSETQRNKGNFPGRFSGRQFSNSRSEMNVSTLELGDSALYLCASSRRAGQRYEQYFGPGTRLTVT.

The DNA for the CDR3 is TGTGCCAGCAGCTTAGGGGAAGAAAAACTGTTTTTT. Its protein is CASSLGEEKLFF. The genes are TRBV7-8 and TRBJ1-4, with D unclear. Germline CDR1 is SGHVS and CDR2 is FQNEAQ. The ends were cut back, 1 base at V and 8 bases at J, with 5 bases in the middle. The CDR3 runs to 12 residues.

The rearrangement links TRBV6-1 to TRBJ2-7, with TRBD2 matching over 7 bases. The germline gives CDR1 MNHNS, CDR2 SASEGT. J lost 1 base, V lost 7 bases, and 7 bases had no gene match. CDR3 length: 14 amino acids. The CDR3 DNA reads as TGTGCCAGCACAGTTGGGAGGGTTTCCTACGAGCAGTACTTC. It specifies CASTVGRVSYEQYF.

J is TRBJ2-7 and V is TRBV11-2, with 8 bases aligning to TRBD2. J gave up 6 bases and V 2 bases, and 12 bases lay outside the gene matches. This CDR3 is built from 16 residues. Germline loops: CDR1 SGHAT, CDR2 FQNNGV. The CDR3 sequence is CASSLSARGGMGEQYF. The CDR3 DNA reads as TGTGCCAGCAGCTTATCGGCACGGGGGGGGATGGGCGAGCAGTACTTC.